This is a list of T cell receptor beta chains from one sample in a study of cytomegalovirus exposure and HLA in healthy donors. Using immunoSEQ multiplex PCR, the repertoire was profiled, and TCRdb retains in-frame clones only, with some absent. This sample has 200,000 to 250,000 clones; 70% occur once, and the top ten carry about 3%. Sequenced: PBMCs. These receptors were collected from a man between 35 and 55 years old in good health and CMV-seropositive. CDR3s include the opening cysteine and the closing phenylalanine or tryptophan. Fields, in order: clone size, V gene, J gene, D gene, CDR3 DNA, CDR3 protein. The D gene is left open where the match is weak. Not every row has a clone size; where given, it reads once, few, many or a size class.

abundance: .
v_gene: TRBV4-1
j_gene: TRBJ2-4
d_gene: .
CDR3nt: TGCGCCAGCAGCCAAGAAGCCCAGGGGAGAGTTGATCTAGCCAAAAACATTCAGTACTTC
CDR3aa: CASSQEAQGRVDLAKNIQYF

abundance: .
v_gene: TRBV6-5
j_gene: TRBJ2-2
d_gene: .
CDR3nt: TGTGCCAGCAGGGGGCCGGGGAACACCGGGGAGCTGTTTTTT
CDR3aa: CASRGPGNTGELFF

abundance: .
v_gene: TRBV10-3
j_gene: TRBJ2-7
d_gene: .
CDR3nt: TGTGCCACCAACGCCGGGTCGCGCTACGAGCAGTACTTC
CDR3aa: CATNAGSRYEQYF

abundance: .
v_gene: TRBV23-1
j_gene: TRBJ2-7
d_gene: TRBD1
CDR3nt: TGCGCCAGCAGTCACCTGTCGCGGGGACAGGGGGTACGTTGGCAGTACTTC
CDR3aa: CASSHLSRGQGVRWQYF

abundance: .
v_gene: TRBV7-9
j_gene: TRBJ2-7
d_gene: TRBD1
CDR3nt: TGTGCCAGCAGCTTGGGACAGGGGGCTTCGGGGCAGTACTTC
CDR3aa: CASSLGQGASGQYF

abundance: many
v_gene: TRBV4-1
j_gene: TRBJ1-1
d_gene: .
CDR3nt: TGCGCCAGCAGCCAAGATCAGGGGTACACTGAAGCTTTCTTT
CDR3aa: CASSQDQGYTEAFF

abundance: .
v_gene: TRBV6-5
j_gene: TRBJ2-1
d_gene: .
CDR3nt: TGTGCCAGCAGTTACGCCGCGTTCAACAATGAGCAGTTCTTC
CDR3aa: CASSYAAFNNEQFF

abundance: .
v_gene: TRBV29-1
j_gene: TRBJ2-7
d_gene: .
CDR3nt: TGCAGCGTCTTTAGGGGAAGGGTTCCAAACGAGCAGTACTTC
CDR3aa: CSVFRGRVPNEQYF

abundance: .
v_gene: TRBV6-5
j_gene: TRBJ1-3
d_gene: .
CDR3nt: TGTGCCAGCCGTTTCAGCTCTGGAAACACCATATATTTT
CDR3aa: CASRFSSGNTIYF

abundance: .
v_gene: TRBV20-1
j_gene: TRBJ2-3
d_gene: TRBD1
CDR3nt: TGCAGTGCATGGACAGGGGGCAGGGAGTATTTT
CDR3aa: CSAWTGGREYF

abundance: .
v_gene: TRBV13
j_gene: TRBJ1-2
d_gene: .
CDR3nt: TGTGCCAGCAGCTACCGGACAGAAGATGGCTACACCTTC
CDR3aa: CASSYRTEDGYTF

abundance: .
v_gene: TRBV19
j_gene: TRBJ1-2
d_gene: TRBD1
CDR3nt: TGTGCCAGTAGTAAGGACAGGGCTAACTATGGCTACGCCTTC
CDR3aa: CASSKDRANYGYAF

abundance: .
v_gene: TRBV6-1
j_gene: TRBJ2-5
d_gene: TRBD1
CDR3nt: TGTGCCAGCAGTGAAGTGCGGACAGGGCAAGAGACCCAGTACTTC
CDR3aa: CASSEVRTGQETQYF

abundance: .
v_gene: TRBV5-1
j_gene: TRBJ2-3
d_gene: .
CDR3nt: TGCGCCAGCAGCTTGGGGGAGATAGACACAGATACGCAGTATTTT
CDR3aa: CASSLGEIDTDTQYF

abundance: .
v_gene: TRBV6-6
j_gene: TRBJ1-5
d_gene: .
CDR3nt: TGTGCCAGCAGTTATCTCACGACAGGTACCAATCAGCCCCAGCATTTT
CDR3aa: CASSYLTTGTNQPQHF

abundance: .
v_gene: TRBV5-6
j_gene: TRBJ1-6
d_gene: TRBD1
CDR3nt: TGTGCCAGCAGCTTCGATCAGGGGGTTGATTCACCCCTCCACTTT
CDR3aa: CASSFDQGVDSPLHF

abundance: .
v_gene: TRBV7-2
j_gene: TRBJ1-1
d_gene: TRBD1
CDR3nt: TGTGCCAGCAGCTATGCAGGGGGACGGGCGACTGAAGCTTTCTTT
CDR3aa: CASSYAGGRATEAFF

abundance: .
v_gene: TRBV10-2
j_gene: TRBJ1-6
d_gene: .
CDR3nt: TGCGCCAGCGGAGAGAATTCACCCCTCCACTTT
CDR3aa: CASGENSPLHF

abundance: .
v_gene: TRBV6-6
j_gene: TRBJ1-2
d_gene: .
CDR3nt: TGTGCCAGCAGTTCGGGGGCTAACTATGGCTACACCTTC
CDR3aa: CASSSGANYGYTF

abundance: .
v_gene: TRBV2
j_gene: TRBJ2-4
d_gene: TRBD2
CDR3nt: TGTGCCAGCAGCCCGGCGGCGGGGGGATCAAACATTCAGTACTTC
CDR3aa: CASSPAAGGSNIQYF

abundance: .
v_gene: TRBV7-7
j_gene: TRBJ1-6
d_gene: .
CDR3nt: TGTGCCCCAAAGTCGACAGCTACCAATTCACCCCTCCACTTT
CDR3aa: CAPKSTATNSPLHF

abundance: .
v_gene: TRBV5-4
j_gene: TRBJ1-6
d_gene: .
CDR3nt: TGTGCCAGCAGCCCGGGATTCAATTCACCCCTCCACTTT
CDR3aa: CASSPGFNSPLHF

abundance: once
v_gene: TRBV5-8
j_gene: TRBJ2-3
d_gene: TRBD1
CDR3nt: TGTGCCAGCAGCCGCCCAACAGGGGTGGGGGATACGCAGTATTTT
CDR3aa: CASSRPTGVGDTQYF

abundance: few
v_gene: TRBV10-3
j_gene: TRBJ1-5
d_gene: TRBD1
CDR3nt: TGTGCCATCAAAAGCGGGCAGGGGGGACAGCCCCAGCATTTT
CDR3aa: CAIKSGQGGQPQHF

abundance: .
v_gene: TRBV5-1
j_gene: TRBJ2-1
d_gene: TRBD1
CDR3nt: TGCGCCAGCAGCTCTTCCCCGGGACAGGGGGGGAATGAGCAGTTCTTC
CDR3aa: CASSSSPGQGGNEQFF

abundance: .
v_gene: TRBV7-9
j_gene: TRBJ1-2
d_gene: .
CDR3nt: TGTGCCAGCAGCCCGCAGGGGAACTATGGCTACACCTTC
CDR3aa: CASSPQGNYGYTF

abundance: once
v_gene: TRBV5-1
j_gene: TRBJ2-2
d_gene: .
CDR3nt: TGCGCCAGCAGTGTTCAGCGAGGAACCGGGGAGCTGTTTTTT
CDR3aa: CASSVQRGTGELFF

abundance: .
v_gene: TRBV5-4
j_gene: TRBJ2-7
d_gene: TRBD1
CDR3nt: TGTGCCAGCAGCCGGGACAGGGGATCTACTTACGAGCAGTACTTC
CDR3aa: CASSRDRGSTYEQYF

abundance: few
v_gene: TRBV2
j_gene: TRBJ2-1
d_gene: TRBD2
CDR3nt: TGTGCCAGCAGGCGCGAGGGCGGGGGGGCTGATGAGCAGTTCTTC
CDR3aa: CASRREGGGADEQFF

abundance: few
v_gene: TRBV5-1
j_gene: TRBJ1-2
d_gene: TRBD1
CDR3nt: TGCGCCAGCAGCTTTCCGACAGGGGCGGATGGCTACACCTTC
CDR3aa: CASSFPTGADGYTF

abundance: once
v_gene: TRBV6-1
j_gene: TRBJ2-7
d_gene: TRBD1
CDR3nt: TGTGCCAGCATTGGACAGGATCGCGAGCAGTACTTC
CDR3aa: CASIGQDREQYF

abundance: .
v_gene: TRBV6-1
j_gene: TRBJ1-4
d_gene: TRBD1
CDR3nt: TGTGCCAGCAGGAAGACAGGGACCACTAATGAAAAACTGTTTTTT
CDR3aa: CASRKTGTTNEKLFF

abundance: .
v_gene: TRBV11-2
j_gene: TRBJ2-2
d_gene: .
CDR3nt: TGTGCCAGCAGCTCCAGAGTAGACAGAAACACCGGGGAGCTGTTTTTT
CDR3aa: CASSSRVDRNTGELFF

abundance: once
v_gene: TRBV5-1
j_gene: TRBJ2-7
d_gene: .
CDR3nt: TGCGCCAGCAGCTCCCCATCCTACGAGCAGTACTTC
CDR3aa: CASSSPSYEQYF

abundance: few
v_gene: TRBV5-1
j_gene: TRBJ2-7
d_gene: TRBD2
CDR3nt: TGCGCCAGCAGCCCGGTGGGAGGGACCCAATACGAGCAGTACTTC
CDR3aa: CASSPVGGTQYEQYF

abundance: .
v_gene: TRBV11-2
j_gene: TRBJ1-5
d_gene: .
CDR3nt: TGTGCCAGCAGCTTAGACGTAGAACAGCCCCAGCATTTT
CDR3aa: CASSLDVEQPQHF

abundance: .
v_gene: TRBV5-4
j_gene: TRBJ1-4
d_gene: .
CDR3nt: TGTGCCAGCAGCTTTTGGGGGCTAGGATCTAATGAAAAACTGTTTTTT
CDR3aa: CASSFWGLGSNEKLFF

abundance: .
v_gene: TRBV13
j_gene: TRBJ1-3
d_gene: .
CDR3nt: TGTGCCAGCATGCACGGACTGATCTCTGGAAACACCATATATTTT
CDR3aa: CASMHGLISGNTIYF

abundance: few
v_gene: TRBV6-1
j_gene: TRBJ2-2
d_gene: TRBD1
CDR3nt: TGTGCCAGCAGTGAAAGGGGACAGGGGGGCGGGGAGCTGTTTTTT
CDR3aa: CASSERGQGGGELFF

abundance: .
v_gene: TRBV25-1
j_gene: TRBJ1-4
d_gene: TRBD1
CDR3nt: TGTGCCAGCAGTGAATTAGGGACAGGGGATAATGAAAAACTGTTTTTT
CDR3aa: CASSELGTGDNEKLFF

abundance: .
v_gene: TRBV5-1
j_gene: TRBJ1-2
d_gene: .
CDR3nt: TGCGCCAGCAGCTTGGATGCAGGGCCTACTAACTATGGCTACACCTTC
CDR3aa: CASSLDAGPTNYGYTF

abundance: .
v_gene: TRBV9
j_gene: TRBJ1-2
d_gene: TRBD1
CDR3nt: TGTGCCAGCAGCGTAGCTGGGGCAGGGGGCGCGTTAGTCTATGGCTACACCTTC
CDR3aa: CASSVAGAGGALVYGYTF